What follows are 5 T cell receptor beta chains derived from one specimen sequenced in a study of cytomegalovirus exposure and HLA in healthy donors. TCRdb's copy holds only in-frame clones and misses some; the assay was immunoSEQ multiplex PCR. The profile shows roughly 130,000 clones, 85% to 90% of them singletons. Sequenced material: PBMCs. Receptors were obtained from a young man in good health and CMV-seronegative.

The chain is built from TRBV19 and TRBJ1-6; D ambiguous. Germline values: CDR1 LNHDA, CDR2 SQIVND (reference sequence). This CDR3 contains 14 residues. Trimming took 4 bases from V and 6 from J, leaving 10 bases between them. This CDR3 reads CASSKSGRNSPLHF. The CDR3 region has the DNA TGTGCCAGTAGTAAAAGTGGCCGTAATTCACCCCTCCACTTT.

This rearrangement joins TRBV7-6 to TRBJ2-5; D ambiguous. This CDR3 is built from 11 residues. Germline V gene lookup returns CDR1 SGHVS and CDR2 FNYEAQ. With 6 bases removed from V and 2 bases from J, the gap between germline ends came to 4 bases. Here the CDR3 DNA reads TGTGCCAGCAGTCAGCAAGAGACCCAGTACTTC. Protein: CASSQQETQYF.

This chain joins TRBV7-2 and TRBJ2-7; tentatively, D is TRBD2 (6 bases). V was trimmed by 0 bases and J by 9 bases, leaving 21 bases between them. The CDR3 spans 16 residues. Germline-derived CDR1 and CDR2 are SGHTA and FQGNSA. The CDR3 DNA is TGTGCCAGCAGCTTAGCGGACGGGACTGCCGTTGGAGTGCAGTACTTC. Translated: CASSLADGTAVGVQYF.

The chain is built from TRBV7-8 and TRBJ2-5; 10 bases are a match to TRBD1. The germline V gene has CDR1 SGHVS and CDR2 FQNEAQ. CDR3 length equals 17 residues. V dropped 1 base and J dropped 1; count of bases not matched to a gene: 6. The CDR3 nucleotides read TGTGCCAGCAGCTTAGTGGGGGACAGGGGCCTCCAAGAGACCCAGTACTTC. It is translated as CASSLVGDRGLQETQYF.

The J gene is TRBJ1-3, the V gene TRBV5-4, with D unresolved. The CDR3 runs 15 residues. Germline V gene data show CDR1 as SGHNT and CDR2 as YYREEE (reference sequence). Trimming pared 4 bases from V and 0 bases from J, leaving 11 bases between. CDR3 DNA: TGTGCCAGCAGCGAGACGGACTACTCTGGAAACACCATATATTTT. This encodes CASSETDYSGNTIYF. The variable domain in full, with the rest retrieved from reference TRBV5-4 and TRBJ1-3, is ETGVTQSPTHLIKTRGQQVTLRCSSQSGHNTVSWYQQALGQGPQFIFQYYREEENGRGNFPPRFSGLQFPNYSSELNVNALELDDSALYLCASSETDYSGNTIYFGEGSWLTVV.